These T cell receptor beta chains were read from a single sample in a study of blood T cell repertoires in COVID-19. Generated by immunoSEQ multiplex PCR, the TCRdb table keeps only in-frame clones and is missing some. Here the sample spans hundreds of thousands of clones, around 87% being singletons. Sequenced sample: PBMCs or T cells enriched from blood (not recorded which). All receptors come from a man between 18 and 35 years old who had recovered from COVID-19. Each CDR3 is given with its conserved first and last residue. D genes are given only for firm matches. Size is omitted from some rows. Given values are once, few, many or a class for expanded clones.

cdr3_nt | cdr3_aa | v_call | clone_size | j_call | d_call
TGTGCCATCAGTGAGTCGGGTTTGGCTAGCGTTAGCACCGGGGAGCTGTTTTTT | CAISESGLASVSTGELFF | TRBV10-3 | . | TRBJ2-2 | .
TGTGCCAGTAGTAACGGACCAGGGGGCCACAATGAGCAGTTCTTC | CASSNGPGGHNEQFF | TRBV19 | . | TRBJ2-1 | TRBD1
TGTGCCAGCAGCTCCTCGGGGGGCAAGGGGCCTGAAGCTTTCTTT | CASSSSGGKGPEAFF | TRBV11-2 | . | TRBJ1-1 | .
TGTGCCAGCAGCTTAGTAGCAGGGGCGAACACTGAAGCTTTCTTT | CASSLVAGANTEAFF | TRBV7-2 | . | TRBJ1-1 | .
TGCGCCAGCAGCTCCGACTCTCTCCGCTACGAGCAGTACTTC | CASSSDSLRYEQYF | TRBV5-1 | few | TRBJ2-7 | .
TGTGCCAGCAGTTTGGGGGGAGGCAAAGAAAAACTGTTTTTT | CASSLGGGKEKLFF | TRBV27 | once | TRBJ1-4 | .
TGCAGCGTGGGGGGGACGGGCACTGAAGCTTTCTTT | CSVGGTGTEAFF | TRBV29-1 | . | TRBJ1-1 | .
TGTGCCAGCAGCGACCCGGGGGGGCAAGCGTTCTTC | CASSDPGGQAFF | TRBV3-1/TRBV3-2 | . | TRBJ2-1 | TRBD2
TGTGCCAGCAGCTTAAGGCTAGCGGGAGGCGTAGATACGCAGTATTTT | CASSLRLAGGVDTQYF | TRBV5-6 | . | TRBJ2-3 | TRBD2
TGCGCCAGCAGCGCTAGCCCCAGCATAACCTACGAGCAGTACTTC | CASSASPSITYEQYF | TRBV5-1 | . | TRBJ2-7 | .
TGCAGCGTTGTTCCTAGCTCCTACGAGCAGTACTTC | CSVVPSSYEQYF | TRBV29-1 | . | TRBJ2-7 | .
TGCAGCCTCCAGGGGGCTCCTCCCGGGGAGCTGTTTTTT | CSLQGAPPGELFF | TRBV29-1 | . | TRBJ2-2 | TRBD1
TGTGCCAGCAGCCAAGAACGCTGGGCCCCGGGGGTCCTTAGCAATCAGCCCCAGCATTTT | CASSQERWAPGVLSNQPQHF | TRBV4-2 | . | TRBJ1-5 | .
TGTGCCAGCAGCGGCCGTGAAGCTTTCTTT | CASSGREAFF | TRBV11-2 | . | TRBJ1-1 | .
TGTGCCAGCAGCGTGACAACGACCTACGAGCAGTACTTC | CASSVTTTYEQYF | TRBV5-5 | . | TRBJ2-7 | .
TGTGCCAGCAGTGAAGCGCGATGGAGGAATGAGCAGTTCTTC | CASSEARWRNEQFF | TRBV2 | once | TRBJ2-1 | .
TGTGCCAGCAGTTACAACCCGCAGGGAAAAGCTTTCTTT | CASSYNPQGKAFF | TRBV6-5 | . | TRBJ1-1 | .
TGTGCCAGCAGTTCCCTGTCGGGAGCGGGTAATGAGCAGTTCTTC | CASSSLSGAGNEQFF | TRBV27 | once | TRBJ2-1 | .
TGTGCCATCAGCCTCGAGGAGACTCACGAGCAGTACTTC | CAISLEETHEQYF | TRBV10-3 | once | TRBJ2-7 | .
TGTGCCAGCAGCCCAAAGACTAGCGTTCTTGCTAATGAGCAGTTCTTC | CASSPKTSVLANEQFF | TRBV9 | . | TRBJ2-1 | TRBD2
TGTGCCAGCAGCTTGAGGCGGGAGAAATTCTTC | CASSLRREKFF | TRBV7-2 | . | TRBJ2-1 | TRBD2
TGTGCCAGCAGCTTGGGGTTTGGGACAGGGGGAAACACCATATATTTT | CASSLGFGTGGNTIYF | TRBV5-6 | . | TRBJ1-3 | TRBD1
TGTGCCACCAGCAGAGATCGGGGGGATACGCAGTATTTT | CATSRDRGDTQYF | TRBV15 | . | TRBJ2-3 | .
TGTGCCAGCAGCCCCCTGGGAGACTATGGCTACACCTTC | CASSPLGDYGYTF | TRBV6-5 | . | TRBJ1-2 | .
TGTGCCAGTAGTATAGTCTACAGCGGGGGAAGGAGCGAGCAGTACTTC | CASSIVYSGGRSEQYF | TRBV19 | . | TRBJ2-7 | TRBD2
TGTGCCACCAGCAGAACCAATAGCGGGAGCCCCTCTGGGGCCAACGTCCTGACTTTC | CATSRTNSGSPSGANVLTF | TRBV15 | . | TRBJ2-6 | TRBD2
TGTGCCAGCAGCTCAGTTCCCGACGAGCAGTACTTC | CASSSVPDEQYF | TRBV7-9 | once | TRBJ2-7 | .
TGCAGCGTTGAGCACAGGGACTCCTACGAGCAGTACTTC | CSVEHRDSYEQYF | TRBV29-1 | once | TRBJ2-7 | .
TGTGCCTGGAGTGAGAACTCGACTAGCGGGGACAGCTCCTACGAGCAGTACTTC | CAWSENSTSGDSSYEQYF | TRBV30 | . | TRBJ2-7 | TRBD2
TGTGCCAGCAGCGTAGATGCGGGAGTGGGATACAATGAGCAGTTCTTC | CASSVDAGVGYNEQFF | TRBV9 | . | TRBJ2-1 | TRBD2
TGTGCCAGCACCGCTCGGGAGACTGAAGCTTTCTTT | CASTARETEAFF | TRBV28 | . | TRBJ1-1 | .
TGCGCCAGCAGCTTGGCCGGCGGGAGGTCCTACAATGAGCAGTTCTTC | CASSLAGGRSYNEQFF | TRBV5-1 | . | TRBJ2-1 | TRBD2
TGTGCCAGCAGCTTAACTAGCGGGGGGCTCACAGATACGCAGTATTTT | CASSLTSGGLTDTQYF | TRBV7-2 | . | TRBJ2-3 | TRBD2
TGTGCCAGCTCATCGACAGGGGGCAGTAGCGGCTACACCTTC | CASSSTGGSSGYTF | TRBV18 | . | TRBJ1-2 | TRBD1
TGTGCCAGCAGCTTAGGGACAGGGGGCACCGGGGAGCTGTTTTTT | CASSLGTGGTGELFF | TRBV11-3 | . | TRBJ2-2 | TRBD1
TGTGCCAGCAGCCGGGACTACCTTTACGGGGAGCTGTTTTTT | CASSRDYLYGELFF | TRBV6-5 | once | TRBJ2-2 | TRBD2
TGTGCCAGCACCCCCCCGGGACACAGCACAGATACGCAGTATTTT | CASTPPGHSTDTQYF | TRBV7-2 | once | TRBJ2-3 | .
TGCAGCGTTAGGGGGACTGAAGCTTTCTTT | CSVRGTEAFF | TRBV29-1 | . | TRBJ1-1 | .
TGTGCCAGCAGCCCGTACGGGAGTACGAACATTCAGTACTTC | CASSPYGSTNIQYF | TRBV7-2 | . | TRBJ2-4 | .
TGTGCCAGCAGTTACTCGAGCCAGGTCGGACAGCCCCAGCATTTT | CASSYSSQVGQPQHF | TRBV6-5 | . | TRBJ1-5 | .
TGTGCCAGCAGCTCCCTCACAGTGGGGGGTTACAATGAGCAGTTCTTC | CASSSLTVGGYNEQFF | TRBV7-2 | . | TRBJ2-1 | .
TGTGCCACCAGCAGAGGTTTTCGTGCAGGCCGAAGCTCCTACGAGCAGTACTTC | CATSRGFRAGRSSYEQYF | TRBV15 | . | TRBJ2-7 | .
TGTGCCAGCAGCTTCGGGACAGGGGGCGACTATGGCTACACCTTC | CASSFGTGGDYGYTF | TRBV5-4 | . | TRBJ1-2 | TRBD1
TGTGCCAGCAGCTTAGTCCAGTCTAGTCACTCTGGAAACACCATATATTTT | CASSLVQSSHSGNTIYF | TRBV7-2 | . | TRBJ1-3 | .
TGTGCCAGCAGTTCCGGGACAGGGGTGACCTACGAGCAGTACTTC | CASSSGTGVTYEQYF | TRBV6-5 | . | TRBJ2-7 | TRBD1
TGTGCCAGCAGCTTAGGGGAGGACAATGAGCAGTTCTTC | CASSLGEDNEQFF | TRBV7-9 | once | TRBJ2-1 | .
TGTGCCAGCTCGGGAGTAGCAGCCTACGAGCAGTACTTC | CASSGVAAYEQYF | TRBV2 | . | TRBJ2-7 | .
TGCAGCGTTGTTAATGTGGAGCTACGCTATGGCTACACCTTC | CSVVNVELRYGYTF | TRBV29-1 | . | TRBJ1-2 | .
TGTGCCACCAGGGACAGTCAAGAGACCCAGTACTTC | CATRDSQETQYF | TRBV7-8 | many | TRBJ2-5 | TRBD1
TGTGCCAGCAGCAAAGTTGCAGGGGCCGGGGAGCTGTTTTTT | CASSKVAGAGELFF | TRBV21-1 | . | TRBJ2-2 | .
TGTGCCAGCAGACCCGGGACTAGCGGGGGTGAGACCCAGTACTTC | CASRPGTSGGETQYF | TRBV2 | . | TRBJ2-5 | TRBD2
TGTGAAACAGAGCCCCCCCGGGACTGGAACCCCATTAGCACCGGGGAGCTGTTTTTT | CETEPPRDWNPISTGELFF | TRBV3-1/TRBV3-2 | . | TRBJ2-2 | .
TGTGCCACCAGCGGTAGCGGGAGGTCATACAATGAGCAGTTCTTC | CATSGSGRSYNEQFF | TRBV24-1 | once | TRBJ2-1 | TRBD2